This is a list of T cell receptor beta chains from one sample in a study of cytomegalovirus exposure and HLA in healthy donors. TCRdb keeps only in-frame clones here, not all; method: immunoSEQ multiplex PCR. Recorded here are roughly 120,000 clones; the top ten clones represent 2% to 2.5%. The source material was PBMCs. These TCRs come from a man aged 35 to 55 in good health and CMV-seronegative. CDR3s leave out the opening cysteine and the closing phenylalanine or tryptophan. The order of the fields is CDR3 protein, V gene, J gene.

ATTGSGAQY,TRBV25-1,TRBJ2-3
SVVSGTGELF,TRBV29-1,TRBJ2-2
ASRGGSLIPGYEQY,TRBV6-6,TRBJ2-7
ASSLAGTSGYNEQF,TRBV7-2,TRBJ2-1
AESRGAYNEQF,TRBV7-9,TRBJ2-1
ASSWAQGNEKLF,TRBV5-6,TRBJ1-4
ASSIEQGTYNEQF,TRBV19,TRBJ2-1
ASSFTPSQDEQY,TRBV5-1,TRBJ2-7
ASSYGQLATNEKLF,TRBV6-5,TRBJ1-4
AITGTSSTGELF,TRBV10-3,TRBJ2-2
ASSPRDRVNTEAF,TRBV7-9,TRBJ1-1
ASSSQGAPAGELF,TRBV5-1,TRBJ2-2
ASSQDPEGSSYNEQF,TRBV4-3,TRBJ2-1
ASSISSAGGPIDTQY,TRBV19,TRBJ2-3
ASSLRTSGGNNEQF,TRBV5-6,TRBJ2-1
AWSGQGVTYEQY,TRBV30,TRBJ2-7
ASTSSGAPYNEQF,TRBV7-2,TRBJ2-1
ASSAGGTENTGELF,TRBV19,TRBJ2-2
ASSQAGNSPLH,TRBV11-3,TRBJ1-6
ASSIDRPGQGARRETQY,TRBV19,TRBJ2-5
ASLTGWSGSGETQY,TRBV6-6,TRBJ2-5
ASSFGQGSSYEQY,TRBV7-3,TRBJ2-7
ASSLNRDRVTRGYT,TRBV7-8,TRBJ1-2
ASSQRLAGAGDIQY,TRBV11-2,TRBJ2-4
ASSSDEGVGLNEQF,TRBV6-5,TRBJ2-1
ASSTQGTPANYGYT,TRBV5-6,TRBJ1-2
ASSLAPPGGNEKLF,TRBV7-9,TRBJ1-4
ASSSHWSGGETQY,TRBV9,TRBJ2-5